This T cell receptor (beta chain) was identified in a study of lymphopenia after photon versus proton radiotherapy. In the case of this clone: What it binds is unknown.

General observations from the study: Under photons, naive T cells and diversity fell while effector/memory populations rose. Post-nadir diversity loss with photons came from oligoclonal expansion, particularly CD8+ Temra cells.

This CDR3 is built from 14 residues. V shed 6 bases and J shed 0 bases, with 8 bases lying between them. Germline V gene sequence: CDR1 LNHDA, CDR2 SQIVND (reference sequence). The repertoire was sequenced with immunoSEQ multiplex PCR; TCRdb's copy has only in-frame clones and lacks some. The table records about 70,000 clones, around 93% of them present only once. The TCR originated in a woman aged 40-49 years with cholangiocarcinoma. This specimen consisted of peripheral blood, obtained from a patient treated with photon-based radiotherapy. The rearrangement uses TRBV19 and TRBJ2-2, with D possibly TRBD1 on 6 matching bases. Written as DNA, the CDR3 is TGTGCCAGTAGGACAGGCCCGAACACCGGGGAGCTGTTTTTT. Protein sequence: CASRTGPNTGELFF. The full variable domain, in which reference TRBV19 and TRBJ2-2 provide the parts outside the CDR3, is DGGITQSPKYLFRKEGQNVTLSCEQNLNHDAMYWYRQDPGQGLRLIYYSQIVNDFQKGDIAEGYSVSREKKESFPLTVTSAQKNPTAFYLCASRTGPNTGELFFGEGSRLTVL.